This TCR beta chain appears in the sequencing data of a study of shared clonotypes between healthy human individuals. Every subset had its genomic DNA shared out evenly among several immunoSEQ plates. Template for every sorted-subset replicate PCR totaled around 200 ng DNA, tens of thousands of T cell genomes. Per the original methods: ImmunoSEQ output lacked quality scores and full-length reads, limiting matched filtering. Profiled with immunoSEQ multiplex PCR; TCRdb holds only in-frame clones, not every one. The V and J calls and the clone size are those of that table, but D and trimming were determined from the DNA. The sample includes 180,000 or so clones, 90% to 95% seen only once; the top ten take around 0.067%. After removal of 4 bases from V and 2 bases from J, the junction contained 7 bases not matched to a gene. This CDR3 has 15 residues. The germline V gene has CDR1 WSHSY and CDR2 SAAADI.

The receptor was isolated from a woman aged 25 to 39 in good health. This sequence joins TRBV10-2 and TRBJ1-1; 7 bases match TRBD1. Sequenced sample: naive CD4+ T cells sorted from blood. Subset specified: CD45RA+ positively selected. The CDR3 DNA reads TGCGCCAGCAGTGTGGGTGGAGGGGGCAACACTGAAGCTTTCTTT. This translates into CASSVGGGGNTEAFF.